This TCR beta chain emerged from a study of blood T cell repertoires in COVID-19. Study context: Whether acute or convalescent, the COVID-19 samples came from the United States, Italy and Spain.

Trimming removed 6 bases from V and 4 bases from J, with 12 bases in between. The CDR3 runs 13 residues. Per germline, CDR1 MDHEN and CDR2 SYDVKM. One Seattle source followed patients from active infection through their disease course. As processed by the authors: How many nucleated cells were present was estimated from reference gene primer amplification. The assay was immunoSEQ multiplex PCR, and TCRdb's table has in-frame clones only and misses some. D and trimming come from the DNA, and the V and J calls and clone size come from that table. This table has around 37,000 clones, about two thirds appearing once.

The sequence was obtained from an older man with COVID-19, enrolled during active disease. Sequenced material: peripheral blood. The V and J genes are TRBV28 and TRBJ1-2, with D tentatively TRBD1 (5 bases). The CDR3 region has the DNA TGTGCCAGCAGAGCCGGGACTGGCTATGGCTACACCTTC. It is translated as CASRAGTGYGYTF.